The rows below give T cell receptor beta chains drawn from one sample of a study of type 1 regulatory T cells. Which antigens these TCRs recognize remains unknown. TCRdb independently ran MiXCR on the reads; one entry per CDR3 protein. Of approximately 45,000 distinct CDR3 sequences listed, 9% to 15% are singletons. Sequencing was performed on cultured non-Tr1 T cells, either the whole culture or a sorted T cell fraction (not recorded which). These receptors all stem from a human donor in good health. Each CDR3 is given with its conserved first and last residue. D genes are given only for firm matches. The listing skips clone size in some rows; elsewhere it reads once, few, many or a size class.

clone size	D gene	V gene	J gene	CDR3 length	CDR3 protein	CDR3 DNA
many	NA	TRBV28	TRBJ1-1	13	CASSLGMRLKAFF	TGTGCCAGCAGTTTGGGTATGAGGTTAAAGGCTTTCTTT
few	NA	TRBV3-1	TRBJ2-1	13	CASSPRQGGVRIF	TGTGCCAGCAGCCCTAGGCAAGGCGGGGTTCGGATCTTC
few	NA	TRBV9	TRBJ2-2	15	CASSVAGPLTGELFF	TGTGCCAGCAGCGTAGCGGGTCCTCTGACCGGGGAGCTGTTTTTT
NA	TRBD1	TRBV5-1	TRBJ2-7	13	CASSLDRGYEQYF	TGCGCCAGCAGCCTCGACAGGGGATACGAGCAGTACTTC
NA	NA	TRBV18	TRBJ2-1	15	CASSPSHGLYNEQFF	TGTGCCAGCTCCCCCTCACACGGGCTGTACAATGAGCAGTTCTTC
few	TRBD1	TRBV19	TRBJ2-3	18	CASSRGQGLRSGTDTQYF	TGTGCCAGTAGTAGGGGACAGGGCCTCCGAAGCGGCACAGATACGCAGTATTTT
few	TRBD1	TRBV30	TRBJ1-6	15	CAWRDRDRRNSPLHF	TGTGCCTGGAGGGACCGGGACAGGAGAAATTCACCCCTCCACTTT
many	TRBD2	TRBV5-1	TRBJ2-1	15	CASSRGGSSVNEQFF	TGCGCCAGCAGCCGGGGGGGTTCATCTGTCAATGAGCAGTTCTTC
few	TRBD1	TRBV20-1	TRBJ1-2	14	CSARDPRGGYGYTF	TGCAGTGCTAGAGACCCCAGGGGGGGCTATGGCTACACCTTC
many	NA	TRBV29-1	TRBJ2-5	11	CSVVPQETQYF	TGCAGCGTCGTACCCCAAGAGACCCAGTACTTC
few	NA	TRBV18	TRBJ1-1	12	CASSNADTEAFF	TGTGCCAGCTCTAATGCGGACACTGAAGCTTTCTTT
many	NA	TRBV18	TRBJ2-3	13	CASSQRGQDTQYF	TGTGCCAGCTCGCAGAGGGGACAAGATACGCAGTATTTT
once	TRBD2	TRBV20-1	TRBJ2-3	15	CSATTSGGITDTQYF	TGCAGTGCTACGACTAGCGGGGGGATCACAGATACGCAGTATTTT
many	NA	TRBV12-3/TRBV12-4	TRBJ2-7	14	CASSFAATTYEQYF	TGTGCCAGCAGTTTTGCGGCTACCACCTACGAGCAGTACTTC
few	NA	TRBV5-1	TRBJ2-6	18	CASSSGQTGSSGANVLTF	TGCGCCAGCAGCTCCGGACAAACCGGATCCTCTGGGGCCAACGTCCTGACTTTC
many	TRBD2	TRBV5-1	TRBJ2-1	15	CASSSQRGLGNEQFF	TGCGCCAGCAGCTCTCAGCGGGGCCTTGGCAATGAGCAGTTCTTC
many	TRBD2	TRBV7-2	TRBJ2-7	15	CASSLVLAPSYEQYF	TGTGCCAGCAGCTTAGTACTAGCGCCCTCCTACGAGCAGTACTTC
few	TRBD1	TRBV4-2	TRBJ2-1	16	CASSRPSGQVYNEQFF	TGTGCCAGCAGCCGCCCGTCGGGACAGGTGTACAATGAGCAGTTCTTC
NA	NA	TRBV7-2	TRBJ1-3	15	CASIKNRDFGNTIYF	TGTGCCAGCATCAAGAACCGGGACTTTGGAAACACCATATATTTT
NA	NA	TRBV10-3	TRBJ2-2	13	CAISHANTGELFF	TGTGCCATCAGCCACGCGAACACCGGGGAGCTGTTTTTT
many	NA	TRBV20-1	TRBJ2-2	13	CSANRGDTGELFF	TGCAGTGCTAACCGGGGAGACACCGGGGAGCTGTTTTTT
NA	TRBD1	TRBV7-3	TRBJ2-6	17	CASSLRWDRVSANVLTF	TGTGCCAGCAGCTTAAGATGGGACAGGGTTAGTGCCAACGTCCTGACTTTC
few	NA	TRBV20-1	TRBJ2-1	12	CSASFMNNEQFF	TGCAGTGCTAGTTTCATGAACAATGAGCAGTTCTTC
many	NA	TRBV20-1	TRBJ2-3	14	CSAEESLGTDTQYF	TGCAGTGCCGAGGAATCGTTGGGCACAGATACGCAGTATTTT
few	TRBD2	TRBV18	TRBJ2-1	15	CASSPGLAGMGEQFF	TGTGCCAGCTCACCGGGACTAGCGGGAATGGGTGAGCAGTTCTTC
many	NA	TRBV20-1	TRBJ1-2	14	CSARGDTVNYGYTF	TGCAGTGCTAGAGGTGACACAGTTAACTATGGCTACACCTTC
NA	NA	TRBV5-6	TRBJ1-5	14	CASSRSIFNQPQHF	TGTGCCAGCAGCAGGAGTATCTTTAATCAGCCCCAGCATTTT